What follows are 2 T cell receptor beta chains derived from one specimen sequenced in a study of blood T cell repertoires in COVID-19. Libraries were prepared by immunoSEQ multiplex PCR; TCRdb keeps only in-frame clonotypes and omits some of them. The data contain 65,000 to 75,000 clones, 89% of them singletons. The material sequenced was peripheral blood. The origin of the receptors is a woman in her forties or fifties with active COVID-19.

The chain is built from TRBV19 and TRBJ1-2, with 12 bases aligning to TRBD1. Germline V lookup: CDR1 LNHDA, CDR2 SQIVND (reference sequence). Trimming removed 7 bases from V and 2 bases from J; junction bases left unmatched: 11. This CDR3 spans 17 amino acids. The CDR3 region has the DNA TGTGCCAGTACCCAAGGGGACAGGGGGCAACGGAACTATGGCTACACCTTC. As protein: CASTQGDRGQRNYGYTF.

The V call is TRBV7-9, the J call TRBJ1-3, with 7 bases that match TRBD1. Germline V gene lookup returns CDR1 SEHNR and CDR2 FQNEAQ (reference sequence). V lost 5 bases, J lost 2 bases, and 3 bases stayed unmatched. This CDR3 is built from 14 residues. DNA for the CDR3: TGTGCCAGCAGCCCTGGGACAGCTGGAAACACCATATATTTT. Residues: CASSPGTAGNTIYF.